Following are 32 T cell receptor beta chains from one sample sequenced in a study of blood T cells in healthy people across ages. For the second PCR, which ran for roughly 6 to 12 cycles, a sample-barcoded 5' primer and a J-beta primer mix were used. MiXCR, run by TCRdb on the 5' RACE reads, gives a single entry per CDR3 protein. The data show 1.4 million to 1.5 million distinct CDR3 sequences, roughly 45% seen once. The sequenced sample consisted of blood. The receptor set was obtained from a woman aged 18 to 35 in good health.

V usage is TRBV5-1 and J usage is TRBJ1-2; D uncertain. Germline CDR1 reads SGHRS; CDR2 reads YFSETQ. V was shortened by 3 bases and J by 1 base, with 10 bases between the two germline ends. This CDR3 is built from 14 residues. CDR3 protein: CASSSQDLNYGYTF. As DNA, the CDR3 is TGCGCCAGCAGCTCTCAGGACCTTAACTATGGCTACACCTTC.

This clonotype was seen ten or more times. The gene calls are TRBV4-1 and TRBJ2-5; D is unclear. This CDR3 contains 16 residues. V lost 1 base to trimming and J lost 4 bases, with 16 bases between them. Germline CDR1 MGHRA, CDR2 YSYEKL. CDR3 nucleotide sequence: TGCGCCAGCAGCCAAGCGGTATTGGGTTTTGGAGAGACCCAGTACTTC. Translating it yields CASSQAVLGFGETQYF.

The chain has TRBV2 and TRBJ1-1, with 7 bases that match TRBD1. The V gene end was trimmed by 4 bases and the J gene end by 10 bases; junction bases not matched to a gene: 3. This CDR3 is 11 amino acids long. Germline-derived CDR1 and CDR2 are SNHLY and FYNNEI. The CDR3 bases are TGTGCCAGCAGTGCTTCAGGGGGAGCTTTCTTT. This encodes CASSASGGAFF.

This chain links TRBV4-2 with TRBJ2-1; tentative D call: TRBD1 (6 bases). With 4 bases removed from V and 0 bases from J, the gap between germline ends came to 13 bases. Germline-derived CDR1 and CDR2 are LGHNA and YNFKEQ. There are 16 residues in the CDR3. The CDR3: CASSPEGESSYNEQFF. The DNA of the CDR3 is TGTGCCAGCAGCCCCGAGGGGGAGAGCTCCTACAATGAGCAGTTCTTC.

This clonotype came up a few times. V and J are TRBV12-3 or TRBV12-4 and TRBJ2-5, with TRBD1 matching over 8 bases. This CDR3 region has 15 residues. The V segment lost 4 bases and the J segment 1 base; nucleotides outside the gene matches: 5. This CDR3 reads CASSSGDRSQETQYF. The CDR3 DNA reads TGTGCCAGCAGTTCGGGGGACAGGAGCCAAGAGACCCAGTACTTC.

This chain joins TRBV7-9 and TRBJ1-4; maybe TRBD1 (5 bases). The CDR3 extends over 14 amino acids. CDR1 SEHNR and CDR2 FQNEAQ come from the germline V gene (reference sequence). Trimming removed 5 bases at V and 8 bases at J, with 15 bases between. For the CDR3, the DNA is TGTGCCAGCAGCCAGGTGCTGGGACGAGAAAAACTGTTTTTT. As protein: CASSQVLGREKLFF.

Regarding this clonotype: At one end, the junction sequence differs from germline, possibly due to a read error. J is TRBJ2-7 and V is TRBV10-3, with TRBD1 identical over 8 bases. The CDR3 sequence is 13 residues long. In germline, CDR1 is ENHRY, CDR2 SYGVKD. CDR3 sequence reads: CAIGEGQAYEQYF. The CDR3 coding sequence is TGTGCCATCGGTGAGGGACAGGCCTACGAGCAGTACTTC.

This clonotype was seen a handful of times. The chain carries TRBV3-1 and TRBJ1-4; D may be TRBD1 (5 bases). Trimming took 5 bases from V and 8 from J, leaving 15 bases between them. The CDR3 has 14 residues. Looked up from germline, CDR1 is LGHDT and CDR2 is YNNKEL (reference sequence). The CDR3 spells CASSSYDGDEKLFF. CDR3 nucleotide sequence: TGTGCCAGCAGCTCCTACGACGGGGACGAAAAACTGTTTTTT.

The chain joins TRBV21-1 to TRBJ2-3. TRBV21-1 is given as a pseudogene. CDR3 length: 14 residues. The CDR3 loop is CASSNRDSGDTQYF. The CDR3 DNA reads TGTGCCAGCAGCAACCGTGATAGCGGAGATACGCAGTATTTT.

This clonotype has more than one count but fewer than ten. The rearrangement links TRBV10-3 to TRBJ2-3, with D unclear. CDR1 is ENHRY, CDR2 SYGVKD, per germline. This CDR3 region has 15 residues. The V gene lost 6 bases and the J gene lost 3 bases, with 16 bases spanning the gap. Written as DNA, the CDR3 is TGTGCCATCAGCACTGACTTAACTGCAACAGATACGCAGTATTTT. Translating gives CAISTDLTATDTQYF.

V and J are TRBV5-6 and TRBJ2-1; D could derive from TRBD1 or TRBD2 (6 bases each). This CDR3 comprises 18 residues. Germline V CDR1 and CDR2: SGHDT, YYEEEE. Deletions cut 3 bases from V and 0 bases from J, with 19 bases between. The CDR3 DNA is TGTGCCAGCAGCTCATTGCGGGAACAGGGCCGCTCCTACAATGAGCAGTTCTTC. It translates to CASSSLREQGRSYNEQFF.

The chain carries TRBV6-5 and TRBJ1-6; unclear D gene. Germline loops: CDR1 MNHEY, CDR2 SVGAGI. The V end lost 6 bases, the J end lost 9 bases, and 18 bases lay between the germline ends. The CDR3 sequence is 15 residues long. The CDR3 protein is CASSQREGPSSPLHF. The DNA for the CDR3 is TGTGCCAGCAGCCAACGAGAAGGCCCCAGTTCACCCCTCCACTTT.

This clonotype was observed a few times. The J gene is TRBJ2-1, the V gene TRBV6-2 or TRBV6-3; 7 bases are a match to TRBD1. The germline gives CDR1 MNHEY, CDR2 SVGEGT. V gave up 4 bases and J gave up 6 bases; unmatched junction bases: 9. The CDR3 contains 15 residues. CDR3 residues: CASSFRGHLLNEQFF. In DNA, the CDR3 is TGTGCCAGCAGTTTTAGGGGGCATCTCCTCAATGAGCAGTTCTTC.

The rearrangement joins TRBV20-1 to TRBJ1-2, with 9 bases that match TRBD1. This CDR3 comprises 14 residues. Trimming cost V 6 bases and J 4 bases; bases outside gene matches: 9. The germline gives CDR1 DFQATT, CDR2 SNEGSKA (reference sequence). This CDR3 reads CSALGQGLFYGYTF. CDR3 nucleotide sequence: TGCAGTGCCCTGGGACAGGGCCTGTTCTATGGCTACACCTTC.

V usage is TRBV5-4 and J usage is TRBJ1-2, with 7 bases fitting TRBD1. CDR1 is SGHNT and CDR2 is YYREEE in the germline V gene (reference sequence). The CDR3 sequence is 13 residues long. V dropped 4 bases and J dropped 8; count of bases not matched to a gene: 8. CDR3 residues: CASSGKQGTGYTF. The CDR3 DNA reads TGTGCCAGCAGCGGCAAACAGGGGACAGGCTACACCTTC.

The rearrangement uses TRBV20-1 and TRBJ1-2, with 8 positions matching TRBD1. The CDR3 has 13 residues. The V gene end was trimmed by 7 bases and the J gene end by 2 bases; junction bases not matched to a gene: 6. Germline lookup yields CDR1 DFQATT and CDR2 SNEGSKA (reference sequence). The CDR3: CSGQQGENYGYTF. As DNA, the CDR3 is TGCAGTGGCCAACAGGGGGAGAACTATGGCTACACCTTC.

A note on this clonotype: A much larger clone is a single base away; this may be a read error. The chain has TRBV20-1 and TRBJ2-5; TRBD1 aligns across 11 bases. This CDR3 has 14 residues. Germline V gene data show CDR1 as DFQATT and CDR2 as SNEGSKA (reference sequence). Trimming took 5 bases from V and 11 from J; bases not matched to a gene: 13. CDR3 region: CSASGQGVYGEQYF. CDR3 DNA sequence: TGCAGTGCTTCGGGACAGGGGGTCTATGGGGAGCAGTACTTC.

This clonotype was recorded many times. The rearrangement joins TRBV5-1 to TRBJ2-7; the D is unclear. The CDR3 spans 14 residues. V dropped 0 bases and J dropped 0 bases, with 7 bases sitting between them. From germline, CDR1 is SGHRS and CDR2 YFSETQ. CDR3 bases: TGCGCCAGCAGCTTGGGGTCGGTCTCCTACGAGCAGTACTTC. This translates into CASSLGSVSYEQYF.

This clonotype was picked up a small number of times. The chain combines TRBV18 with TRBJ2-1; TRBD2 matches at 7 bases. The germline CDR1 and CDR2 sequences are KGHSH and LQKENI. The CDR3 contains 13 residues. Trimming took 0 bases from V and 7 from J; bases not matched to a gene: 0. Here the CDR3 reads CASSPPGGNEQFF. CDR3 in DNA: TGTGCCAGCTCACCACCCGGGGGGAATGAGCAGTTCTTC.

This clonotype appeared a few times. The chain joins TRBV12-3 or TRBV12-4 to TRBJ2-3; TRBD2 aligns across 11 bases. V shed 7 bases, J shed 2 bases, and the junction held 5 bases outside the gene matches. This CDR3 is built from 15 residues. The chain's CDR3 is CASTGTSGITDTQYF. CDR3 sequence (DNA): TGTGCCAGCACCGGGACTAGCGGAATCACAGATACGCAGTATTTT.

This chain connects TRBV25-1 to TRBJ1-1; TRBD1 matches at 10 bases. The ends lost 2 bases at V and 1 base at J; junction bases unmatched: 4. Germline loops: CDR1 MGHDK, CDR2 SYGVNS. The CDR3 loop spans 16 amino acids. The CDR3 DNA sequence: TGTGCCAGCAGTGAAGGGACAGGGGTCTCGAACACTGAAGCTTTCTTT. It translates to CASSEGTGVSNTEAFF.

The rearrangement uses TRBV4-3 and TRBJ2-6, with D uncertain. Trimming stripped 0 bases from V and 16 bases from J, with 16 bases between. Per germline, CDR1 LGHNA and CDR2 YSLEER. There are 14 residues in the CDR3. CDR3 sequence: CASSQDLRQTSLTF. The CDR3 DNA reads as TGCGCCAGCAGCCAAGATCTTCGGCAGACCAGTCTGACTTTC.

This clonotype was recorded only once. CDR3 region: CASSPRLDEYGYTF. Here the CDR3 DNA reads TGTGCCAGCAGTCCTCGGTTGGACGAGTATGGCTACACCTTC. The gene calls are TRBV27 and TRBJ1-2, with D unresolved. CDR3 size: 14 residues. Germline V gene lookup returns CDR1 MNHEY and CDR2 SMNVEV (reference sequence). V was cut by 5 bases and J by 5 bases, with 15 bases left in between.

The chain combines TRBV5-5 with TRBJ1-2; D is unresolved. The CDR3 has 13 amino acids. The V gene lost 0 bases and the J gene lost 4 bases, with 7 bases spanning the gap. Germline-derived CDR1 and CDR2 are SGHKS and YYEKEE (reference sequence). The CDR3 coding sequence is TGTGCCAGCAGCTTGGAGGCTACCTATGGCTACACCTTC. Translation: CASSLEATYGYTF. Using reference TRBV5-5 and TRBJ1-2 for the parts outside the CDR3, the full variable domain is DAGVTQSPTHLIKTRGQQVTLRCSPISGHKSVSWYQQVLGQGPQFIFQYYEKEERGRGNFPDRFSARQFPNYSSELNVNALLLGDSALYLCASSLEATYGYTFGSGTRLTVV.

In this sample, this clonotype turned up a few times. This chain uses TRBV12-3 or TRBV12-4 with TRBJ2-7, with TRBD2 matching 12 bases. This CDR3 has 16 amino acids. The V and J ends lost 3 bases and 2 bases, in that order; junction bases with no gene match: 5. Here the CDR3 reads CASSFSLAGGTYEQYF. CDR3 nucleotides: TGTGCCAGCAGTTTTTCACTAGCGGGGGGCACCTACGAGCAGTACTTC.

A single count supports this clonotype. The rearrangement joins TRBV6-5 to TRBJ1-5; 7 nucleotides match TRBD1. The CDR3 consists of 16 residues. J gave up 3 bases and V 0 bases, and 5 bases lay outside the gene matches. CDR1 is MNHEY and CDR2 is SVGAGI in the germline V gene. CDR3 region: CASSYSWTGNNQPQHF. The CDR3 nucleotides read TGTGCCAGCAGTTACTCCTGGACAGGCAACAATCAGCCCCAGCATTTT.

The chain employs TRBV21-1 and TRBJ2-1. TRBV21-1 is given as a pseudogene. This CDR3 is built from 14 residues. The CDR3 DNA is TGTGCCAGCAGACCGATCTCACTTTACAATGGGCAGTTCTTC. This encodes CASRPISLYNGQFF.

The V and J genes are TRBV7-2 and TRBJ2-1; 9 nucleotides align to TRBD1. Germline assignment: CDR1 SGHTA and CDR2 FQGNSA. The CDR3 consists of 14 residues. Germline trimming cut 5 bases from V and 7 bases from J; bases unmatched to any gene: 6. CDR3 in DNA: TGTGCCAGCAGCGCCCCGGGACAGGGTAATGAGCAGTTCTTC. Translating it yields CASSAPGQGNEQFF.

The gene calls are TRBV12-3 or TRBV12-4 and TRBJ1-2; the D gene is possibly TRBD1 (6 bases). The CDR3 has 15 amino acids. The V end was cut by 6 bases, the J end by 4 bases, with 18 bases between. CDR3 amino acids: CASRLGSGAIYGYTF. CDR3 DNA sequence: TGTGCCAGCAGGCTGGGGTCAGGGGCTATCTATGGCTACACCTTC.

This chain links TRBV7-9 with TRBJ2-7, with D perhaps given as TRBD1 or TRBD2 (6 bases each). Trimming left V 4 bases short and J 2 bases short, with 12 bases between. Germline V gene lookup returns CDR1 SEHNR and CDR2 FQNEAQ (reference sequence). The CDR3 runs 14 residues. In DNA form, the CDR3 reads TGTGCCAGCAGCTCAGGGGTAGCGGCCTACGAGCAGTACTTC. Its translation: CASSSGVAAYEQYF.

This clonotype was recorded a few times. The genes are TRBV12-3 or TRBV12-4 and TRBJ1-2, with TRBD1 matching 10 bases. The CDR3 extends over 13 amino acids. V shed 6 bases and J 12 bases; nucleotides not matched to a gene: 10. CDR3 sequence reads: CASSPLGTGVDTF. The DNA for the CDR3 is TGTGCCAGCAGCCCCCTAGGGACAGGGGTTGACACCTTC.

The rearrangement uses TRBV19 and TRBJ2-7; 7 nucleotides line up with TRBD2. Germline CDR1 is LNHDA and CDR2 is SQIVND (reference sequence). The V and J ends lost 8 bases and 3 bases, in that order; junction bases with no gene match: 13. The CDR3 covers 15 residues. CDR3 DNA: TGTGCCAGTGCCGAGGGAGCGGGGCCTATCTACGAGCAGTACTTC. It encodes CASAEGAGPIYEQYF.